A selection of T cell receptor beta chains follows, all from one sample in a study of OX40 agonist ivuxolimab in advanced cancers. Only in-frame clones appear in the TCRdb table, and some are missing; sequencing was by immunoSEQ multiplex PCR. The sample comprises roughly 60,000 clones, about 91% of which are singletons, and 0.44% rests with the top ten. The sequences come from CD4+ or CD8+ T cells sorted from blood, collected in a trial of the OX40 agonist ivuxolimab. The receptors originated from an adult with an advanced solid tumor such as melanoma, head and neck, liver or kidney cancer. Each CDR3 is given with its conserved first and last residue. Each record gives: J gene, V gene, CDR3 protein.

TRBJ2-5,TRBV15,CATSSRGGFSIETQYF
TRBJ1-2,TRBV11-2,CAGTELGQGEHYYGYTF
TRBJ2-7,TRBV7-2,CASSQRRGKSSYEQYF
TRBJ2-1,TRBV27,CASGNRGLTNNEQFF
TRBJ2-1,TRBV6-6,CASSYDERTYNEQFF
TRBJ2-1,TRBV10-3,CAISRLAGDNEQFF
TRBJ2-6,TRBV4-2,CASSQEGAGTGANVLTF
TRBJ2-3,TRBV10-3,CAISDGASGRADTQYF
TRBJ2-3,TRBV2,CASSKGLAGGLTDTQYF
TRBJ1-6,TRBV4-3,CASSQGQETFSPLHF
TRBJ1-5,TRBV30,CAWSVQGRGPQHF
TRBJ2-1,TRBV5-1,CASSWTSGRAGNEQFF
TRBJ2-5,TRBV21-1,CASSRGQMELETQYF
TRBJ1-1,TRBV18,CASSPRQGNTEAFF
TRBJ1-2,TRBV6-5,CASSYSEGANYGYTF
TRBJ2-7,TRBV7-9,CASSLALGLAYEQYF
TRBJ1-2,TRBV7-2,CASSLDWDRSYGYTF
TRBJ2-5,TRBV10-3,CAISAGGSETQYF
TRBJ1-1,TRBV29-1,CSVSAGTANTEAFF
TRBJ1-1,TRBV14,CASSRLLGDTEAFF
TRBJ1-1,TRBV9,CASSVAASSTEAFF
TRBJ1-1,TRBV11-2,CASSLGGQATEAFF
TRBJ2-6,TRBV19,CASSISLSGANVLTF
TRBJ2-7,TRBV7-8,CASSSRLAGGPEQYF
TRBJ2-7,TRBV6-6,CASRWTSGTYEQYF
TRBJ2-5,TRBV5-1,CASSLGTTSGSRETQYF
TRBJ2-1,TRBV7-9,CASSSRQLNEQFF
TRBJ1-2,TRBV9,CASRGDSSNYGYTF
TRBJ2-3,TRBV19,CASSLGGSPDTQYF
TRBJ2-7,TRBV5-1,CASSLDPGNQEQYF
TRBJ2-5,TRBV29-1,CSATTGGGGETQYF
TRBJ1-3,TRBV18,CASSPTMGAQGSGNTIYF
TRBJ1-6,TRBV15,CATSRDRQFLLHF
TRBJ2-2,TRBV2,CASSERRDTGELFF
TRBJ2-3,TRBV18,CASSLGTGGQDTQYF
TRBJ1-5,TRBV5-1,CASSFGQAGQPQHF
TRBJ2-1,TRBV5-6,CASSYELTRANEQFF
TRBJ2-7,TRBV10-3,CAITTGPGLAGPYEQYF
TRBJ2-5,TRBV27,CASSLKRGRAGTQYF
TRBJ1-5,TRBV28,CASSLQNALNQPQHF
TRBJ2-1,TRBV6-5,CASRGVNEQFF
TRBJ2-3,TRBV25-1,CASSELGLVDTQYF
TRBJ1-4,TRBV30,CAWSESPSLRINEKLFF
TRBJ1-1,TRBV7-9,CASSLRELNTEAFF
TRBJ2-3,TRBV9,CASSVALNPGDTQYF
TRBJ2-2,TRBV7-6,CASSLGGGGFYTGELFF
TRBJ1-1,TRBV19,CASSIWGTRSEAFF
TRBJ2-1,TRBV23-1,CASSQKDRELDNEQFF
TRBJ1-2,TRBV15,CATSRGPMGYTF
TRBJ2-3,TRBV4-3,CASSQDWASGRVVDTQYF
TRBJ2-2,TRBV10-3,CAIENTGELFF
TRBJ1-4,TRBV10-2,CAPTLADNEKLFF
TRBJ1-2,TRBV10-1,CASSESWGGGYTF
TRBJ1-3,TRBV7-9,CASSPSSGNTIYF
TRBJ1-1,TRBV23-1,CASSLPGHKNTEAFF
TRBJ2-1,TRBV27,CASSITSPGLQTYNEQFF
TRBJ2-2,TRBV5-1,CASSFSELTGELFF